The source of this TCR beta chain is a study of CD8+CD57+ T cells in acquired aplastic anemia. Study-wide background: Mean yield of DNA from sorted CD4+ and CD8+ cells was 3.2 ug. Sequencing produced an average of around 11 million reads per healthy donor for CD4+ cells. Study-wide findings and caveats: Some 30 shared CD8+ CDR3s appeared highly expressed within patients' immunodominant clones. A significant difference in CD8+ Simpson's diversity between patients and controls was not found.

A remark on this clonotype: Its antigen is not known.

CDR1 and CDR2 from the germline V gene are SGHDN and FVKESK. The CDR3 covers 12 residues. Trimming shortened V by 4 bases and J by 6 bases, and 4 bases separated the two germline ends. CDR3 and TCR beta VDJ profiling relied on a genomic DNA template. MiXCR, applied by TCRdb to the reads, yields one record per CDR3 protein. This table has some 130,000 distinct CDR3 sequences, less than 45% appearing once. Sequences were obtained from sorted CD4+, CD8+, or CD8+CD57+ T cells (not recorded which) from PBMCs. The chain has TRBV14 and TRBJ1-6; D call uncertain. The sequence came from a human donor in good health, serving as a control. The CDR3 DNA follows: TGTGCCAGCAGCCGGATTAATTCACCCCTCCACTTT. Translating it yields CASSRINSPLHF.